One and the same sample provided the 25 T cell receptor beta chains below, sequenced in a study of cytomegalovirus exposure and HLA in healthy donors (dated by TCRdb to about 2017). Library generation was performed with the immunoSEQ multiplex PCR assay. The clones in this table, taken by TCRdb from immuneACCESS, are in-frame only. Not every clone is retained; where verified, under half of the shortfall comes from an unresolved V gene, and the cause of the rest is unknown. Present in this sample are around 180,000 clones, more than 80% of which were seen just once. Approximately 7% of the sample is held by the ten biggest clonotypes. Sample: PBMCs. The receptor set was obtained from a man aged 18 to 29 in good health and CMV-seropositive.

The chain joins TRBV5-1 to TRBJ2-1; the match to TRBD2 covers 10 bases. CDR1 is SGHRS and CDR2 is YFSETQ in the germline V gene. V lost 4 bases, J lost 4 bases, and 5 bases stayed unmatched. The CDR3 loop spans 15 amino acids. CDR3 in DNA: TGCGCCAGCAGCGTGGGACTAGCGCCTTACAATGAGCAGTTCTTC. Translation gives CASSVGLAPYNEQFF.

This chain links TRBV29-1 with TRBJ2-6; 11 bases are shared with TRBD1. V dropped 3 bases and J dropped 4; count of bases not matched to a gene: 5. The germline V gene encodes CDR1 SQVTM and CDR2 ANQGSEA. This CDR3 comprises 16 residues. CDR3: CSVDGTGGTGANVLTF. The CDR3 nucleotides are TGCAGCGTTGACGGGACAGGGGGAACGGGGGCCAACGTCCTGACTTTC.

The CDR3 bases are TGTGCCAGCAGTCCGGTAGCGGGAGTAAACCCTGAGCAGTTCTTC. This translates into CASSPVAGVNPEQFF. The J gene is TRBJ2-1, the V gene TRBV28, with 9 bases identical to TRBD2. V was clipped by 5 bases and J by 9 bases; unmatched bases: 11. Per the germline V gene, CDR1 is MDHEN and CDR2 is SYDVKM. The CDR3 length is 15 residues.

V is TRBV7-2 and J is TRBJ2-7, with D unresolved. The CDR3 runs 14 residues. The ends were cut back, 3 bases at V and 5 bases at J, with 14 bases in the middle. Germline V gene data show CDR1 as SGHTA and CDR2 as FQGNSA. The DNA for the CDR3 is TGTGCCAGCAGCTTTCTCCTTCCTTCTGACGAGCAGTACTTC. This gives the protein CASSFLLPSDEQYF. The whole variable domain, remainder taken from reference TRBV7-2 and TRBJ2-7, is GAGVSQSPSNKVTEKGKDVELRCDPISGHTALYWYRQSLGQGLEFLIYFQGNSAPDKSGLPSDRFSAERTGGSVSTLTIQRTQQEDSAVYLCASSFLLPSDEQYFGPGTRLTVT.

The V gene is TRBV7-2, the J gene TRBJ2-7; 9 nucleotides line up with TRBD2. CDR1 and CDR2 (germline): SGHTA, FQGNSA. The CDR3 runs 15 residues. V dropped 1 base and J dropped 2; count of bases not matched to a gene: 3. CDR3 residues: CASSLVLAGTYEQYF. The CDR3 nucleotides read TGTGCCAGCAGCTTAGTTCTAGCGGGGACCTACGAGCAGTACTTC. Variable domain in full (rest from reference TRBV7-2 and TRBJ2-7): GAGVSQSPSNKVTEKGKDVELRCDPISGHTALYWYRQSLGQGLEFLIYFQGNSAPDKSGLPSDRFSAERTGGSVSTLTIQRTQQEDSAVYLCASSLVLAGTYEQYFGPGTRLTVT.

The chain employs TRBV19 and TRBJ1-2; D may be TRBD1 (5 bases). This CDR3 is 13 amino acids long. V dropped 4 bases and J dropped 0 bases, with 6 bases sitting between them. Germline lookup yields CDR1 LNHDA and CDR2 SQIVND (reference sequence). The CDR3 reads CASSTTANYGYTF. CDR3 DNA sequence: TGTGCCAGTAGTACGACAGCTAACTATGGCTACACCTTC.

This chain connects TRBV13 to TRBJ1-1; 8 nucleotides align to TRBD1. The CDR3 length is 16 residues. V lost 0 bases, J lost 2 bases, and 5 bases stayed unmatched. The germline V gene has CDR1 PRHDT and CDR2 FYEKMQ (reference sequence). The CDR3 region has the DNA TGTGCCAGCAGCTTAGGAGGACAGGGAGAAAACACTGAAGCTTTCTTT. This codes for CASSLGGQGENTEAFF.

The V gene is TRBV9, the J gene TRBJ2-1; 10 bases fit TRBD2. This CDR3 is built from 14 residues. V lost 1 base to trimming and J lost 8 bases; unmatched junction nucleotides: 3. Germline loops: CDR1 SGDLS, CDR2 YYNGEE. The DNA for the CDR3 is TGTGCCAGCAGCGTACTAGCGGGAGACGATGAGCAGTTCTTC. This sequence encodes CASSVLAGDDEQFF.

This chain uses TRBV11-1 with TRBJ2-1, with 10 bases matching TRBD2. The trim removed 8 bases at V and 4 bases at J, leaving 8 bases unmatched. The germline CDR1 and CDR2 sequences are SGHAT and FQDESV (reference sequence). The CDR3 loop spans 15 amino acids. CDR3 loop: CASSPSGRWYNEQFF. The CDR3 DNA follows: TGTGCCAGCTCACCTAGCGGGAGATGGTACAATGAGCAGTTCTTC.

This clone was observed a single time. The V and J genes are TRBV7-2 and TRBJ1-1; the D gene is possibly TRBD1 (6 bases). This CDR3 contains 15 residues. Germline V CDR1 and CDR2: SGHTA, FQGNSA. The V and J ends lost 0 bases and 1 base respectively, with 9 bases between them. The CDR3 loop reads CASSLAVRGNTEAFF. The CDR3 nucleotides read TGTGCCAGCAGCTTAGCGGTCAGGGGGAACACTGAAGCTTTCTTT.

The rearrangement uses TRBV10-3 and TRBJ1-2, with D unclear. Trimming cost V 6 bases and J 5 bases, with 22 bases left between them. This CDR3 has 16 residues. In germline, CDR1 is ENHRY, CDR2 SYGVKD. For the CDR3, the DNA is TGTGCCATCAGGCCCCCCTCTCAGTCCGATGATTATGGCTACACCTTC. Translating gives CAIRPPSQSDDYGYTF.

The chain employs TRBV5-1 and TRBJ2-3, with 7 bases that match TRBD1. The CDR3 totals 14 residues. After removal of 0 bases from V and 3 bases from J, the junction contained 1 base not matched to a gene. Germline-derived CDR1 and CDR2 are SGHRS and YFSETQ. The CDR3 region has the DNA TGCGCCAGCAGCTTGGACAGGGGAACAGATACGCAGTATTTT. This sequence encodes CASSLDRGTDTQYF.

This sequence joins TRBV2 and TRBJ2-7; possible D gene TRBD2, 6 bases. This CDR3 has 15 residues. The germline V gene encodes CDR1 SNHLY and CDR2 FYNNEI. Between the trimmed V and J ends, which lost 2 bases and 2 bases, there was a span of 13 bases. CDR3 in DNA: TGTGCCAGCAGTGAATTGGGGACTTTCGCCTACGAGCAGTACTTC. It encodes CASSELGTFAYEQYF.

This clone has just one count. The chain employs TRBV5-1 and TRBJ1-1, with a tentative D call TRBD1 (6 bases). Germline CDR1 reads SGHRS; CDR2 reads YFSETQ. Trimming took 7 bases from V and 4 from J, leaving 23 bases between them. This CDR3 contains 16 residues. The CDR3 DNA follows: TGCGCCAGCCTCCCGGCGGCGGGGGCAGGAAGCACTGAAGCTTTCTTT. Amino acid sequence: CASLPAAGAGSTEAFF.

This clone was detected ten times or more. J is TRBJ2-3 and V is TRBV5-8, with 10 positions matching TRBD1. The germline V gene has CDR1 SGHTS and CDR2 YDEGEE. V was pared by 4 bases and J by 1 base, with 3 bases of the junction left unmatched. The CDR3 sequence is 15 residues long. This CDR3 is CASSMGTGGTDTQYF. The CDR3 DNA is TGTGCCAGCAGCATGGGGACAGGGGGCACAGATACGCAGTATTTT.

This clone was seen a few times. The sample contains more than one DNA sequence encoding this CDR3. CDR3 bases: TGTGCCTGGAGTGCCGGGACAGGGCCCTACGAGCAGTACTTC. This translates into CAWSAGTGPYEQYF. The chain is built from TRBV30 and TRBJ2-7; 9 bases match TRBD1. CDR3 size: 14 residues. J gave up 2 bases and V 1 base, and 3 bases lay outside the gene matches. In germline, CDR1 is GTSNPN, CDR2 SVGIG (reference sequence).

The rearrangement joins TRBV4-3 to TRBJ2-7; 7 bases map to TRBD2. The trim removed 2 bases at V and 0 bases at J, leaving 4 bases unmatched. This CDR3 is 15 amino acids long. Germline V gene sequence: CDR1 LGHNA, CDR2 YSLEER. DNA of the CDR3: TGCGCCAGCAGCCAAACTAGCGTTGGCTCCTACGAGCAGTACTTC. Its protein is CASSQTSVGSYEQYF.

The chain is built from TRBV28 and TRBJ2-7; TRBD2 agrees at 7 bases. Germline V gene sequence: CDR1 MDHEN, CDR2 SYDVKM. Trimming cost V 10 bases and J 2 bases; bases outside gene matches: 5. CDR3 size: 12 residues. Here the CDR3 DNA reads TGTGCCACCCGCGGGAGCGCCTACGAGCAGTACTTC. Translation gives CATRGSAYEQYF.

This clone has only a few counts. The gene calls are TRBV5-6 and TRBJ2-5; 7 bases are a match to TRBD1. The V gene end was trimmed by 4 bases and the J gene end by 5 bases; junction bases not matched to a gene: 5. In germline, CDR1 is SGHDT, CDR2 YYEEEE. The CDR3 loop spans 13 amino acids. CDR3 loop: CASSRTGGETQYF. The CDR3, as DNA: TGTGCCAGCAGCAGGACAGGTGGGGAGACCCAGTACTTC. Complete variable domain (other parts from reference TRBV5-6 and TRBJ2-5): DAGVTQSPTHLIKTRGQQVTLRCSPKSGHDTVSWYQQALGQGPQFIFQYYEEEERQRGNFPDRFSGHQFPNYSSELNVNALLLGDSALYLCASSRTGGETQYFGPGTRLLVL.

The J gene is TRBJ2-2, the V gene TRBV28, with D uncertain. The V gene's germline CDR1 is MDHEN and CDR2 SYDVKM. The V and J ends lost 2 bases and 0 bases respectively, with 7 bases between them. There are 15 residues in the CDR3. CDR3: CASSLDITNTGELFF. The CDR3 DNA sequence: TGTGCCAGCAGTTTAGACATCACGAACACCGGGGAGCTGTTTTTT.

The rearrangement uses TRBV6-5 and TRBJ2-7, with D possibly matching TRBD1 (6 bases). CDR1 MNHEY and CDR2 SVGAGI come from the germline V gene. V was cut by 6 bases and J by 6 bases, with 12 bases left in between. CDR3 length: 12 amino acids. In DNA, the CDR3 is TGTGCCAGCAGGAACAGGGCCCTCGAGCAGTACTTC. The encoded protein is CASRNRALEQYF.

The rearrangement uses TRBV11-2 and TRBJ2-3, with 8 bases lining up with TRBD2. Germline CDR1 is SGHAT and CDR2 is FQNNGV. With V trimmed by 4 bases and J by 0 bases, 9 bases remained unmatched. The CDR3 consists of 17 residues. The CDR3 nucleotides are TGTGCCAGCAGCTCTACTAGCGGTTCCCGTAGCACAGATACGCAGTATTTT. As protein: CASSSTSGSRSTDTQYF. The complete variable domain, with remaining parts taken from reference TRBV11-2 and TRBJ2-3, reads EAGVAQSPRYKIIEKRQSVAFWCNPISGHATLYWYQQILGQGPKLLIQFQNNGVVDDSQLPKDRFSAERLKGVDSTLKIQPAKLEDSAVYLCASSSTSGSRSTDTQYFGPGTRLTVL.

The CDR3, as DNA: TGTGCCAGCAGCTTAACAGTTAGCAATCAGCCCCAGCATTTT. Translated: CASSLTVSNQPQHF. This chain links TRBV7-9 with TRBJ1-5, with D unresolved. V dropped 2 bases and J dropped 0 bases, with 5 bases sitting between them. Looked up from germline, CDR1 is SEHNR and CDR2 is FQNEAQ (reference sequence). The CDR3 has 14 amino acids.

The rearrangement links TRBV27 to TRBJ1-1, with TRBD1 matching 9 bases. V trimming: 1 base; J trimming: 7 bases; junction bases outside the gene matches: 7. Germline assignment: CDR1 MNHEY and CDR2 SMNVEV (reference sequence). The CDR3 totals 15 residues. CDR3 nucleotides: TGTGCCAGCAGTTTATGGGGACAGGGTGACGGTGAAGCTTTCTTT. This translates into CASSLWGQGDGEAFF.

The CDR3 nucleotides read TGTGCCAGCAGTTTCTCCAGCGGCTACGAGCAGTACTTC. Its protein product is CASSFSSGYEQYF. V and J are TRBV27 and TRBJ2-7, with a weak D call TRBD2 (5 bases). The CDR3 runs to 13 residues. Trimming removed 3 bases from V and 3 bases from J, with 9 bases in between. Germline V gene data show CDR1 as MNHEY and CDR2 as SMNVEV (reference sequence).